The rows below give T cell receptor beta chains drawn from one sample of a study of blood T cell repertoires in COVID-19. Clones were sequenced by immunoSEQ multiplex PCR, and TCRdb holds only the in-frame ones, with some missing. The top ten clones hold approximately 32% of a sample with 150,000 or so clones, roughly 83% of them seen once. Source material: peripheral blood. These receptors were taken from a woman in her fifties or sixties with acute or convalescent COVID-19. Both conserved end residues are part of each CDR3. The order of the fields is V gene, J gene, CDR3 protein.

TRBV7-3,TRBJ2-1,CASSLTSGYNEQFF
TRBV2,TRBJ2-7,CASSRQGKSYEQYF
TRBV18,TRBJ2-5,CASSPRQGAGETQYF
TRBV9,TRBJ2-3,CASGRGDQTDTQYF
TRBV6-5,TRBJ1-5,CASTTGNQPQHF
TRBV11-2,TRBJ1-5,CASSFFNQPQHF
TRBV6-5,TRBJ1-6,CASSSGGLGNSPLHF
TRBV3-1/TRBV3-2,TRBJ1-3,CASSQDTLSGNTIYF
TRBV7-2,TRBJ1-2,CASSTTGARRTINYGYTF
TRBV6-5,TRBJ1-1,CASSSFQGTLNTEAFF
TRBV5-8,TRBJ1-2,CASSSPGQSSNYGYTF
TRBV10-2,TRBJ1-5,CASSESAGTGDQPQHF
TRBV6-5,TRBJ1-1,CASSKDRVNTEAFF
TRBV7-8,TRBJ1-1,CASSHDREWSAFF
TRBV11-2,TRBJ2-1,CASSLAGLNEQFF
TRBV10-1,TRBJ2-1,CASSESRQGFHNEQFF
TRBV3-1/TRBV3-2,TRBJ1-5,CASSHGGSKPQHF
TRBV4-1,TRBJ1-5,CASSPGQGPPRPQHF
TRBV9,TRBJ1-1,CASSVVEGRTEAFF
TRBV6-4,TRBJ1-5,CASSGVEPPNGNQPQHF
TRBV15,TRBJ1-5,CATSRDTGWSNQPQHF
TRBV3-1/TRBV3-2,TRBJ2-5,CASSPQLGGVQETQYF
TRBV2,TRBJ2-1,CASSAPSGTSFYNEQFF
TRBV7-9,TRBJ2-7,CASSWDTTREQYF
TRBV5-1,TRBJ1-2,CASSLDGLANYGYTF
TRBV15,TRBJ1-6,CATSSDRKGLRNSPLHF
TRBV6-5,TRBJ2-2,CASTQGPANTGELFF
TRBV6-2/TRBV6-3,TRBJ2-7,CASSYSRVAYEQYF
TRBV6-5,TRBJ2-1,CASSRGQGGYNEQFF
TRBV30,TRBJ2-5,CAWKSGAGAQYF
TRBV24-1,TRBJ2-1,CATSSRRQPHHEQFF
TRBV11-2,TRBJ1-1,CASSRYRSEAFF
TRBV10-2,TRBJ2-5,CASRRGSQSGGVHETQYF
TRBV12-3/TRBV12-4,TRBJ1-1,CASTPMSIEAFF
TRBV20-1,TRBJ1-1,CSASSGTIGADTEAFF
TRBV12-3/TRBV12-4,TRBJ1-2,CASNKGHGYTF
TRBV10-3,TRBJ1-1,CAISDPKGGDGNTEAFF
TRBV24-1,TRBJ1-5,CATSGGGYQPQHF
TRBV28,TRBJ1-6,CASRPTGLVHISPLHF
TRBV7-8,TRBJ2-1,CASSLWTSGGVTNEQFF
TRBV3-1/TRBV3-2,TRBJ1-3,CASSPHDRALGNTIYF
TRBV27,TRBJ2-5,CASSLWRGETQYF
TRBV27,TRBJ1-2,CASSLNTGDGYTF
TRBV6-4,TRBJ2-3,CASSDSQGTDTQYF
TRBV5-1,TRBJ2-7,CASSMDPSGEQYF
TRBV28,TRBJ1-6,CASVGGHSSPLHF
TRBV7-8,TRBJ1-1,CASSLARVNTEAFF
TRBV2,TRBJ2-7,CASSVLREGEQYF
TRBV5-1,TRBJ2-3,CASSSASGGADTQYF
TRBV5-6,TRBJ1-4,CASSMLTGANEKLFF
TRBV18,TRBJ1-4,CASSPRVGPEKLFF
TRBV2,TRBJ1-1,CVSPGGSAEAFF
TRBV12-3/TRBV12-4,TRBJ2-1,CASSTGLTQFF